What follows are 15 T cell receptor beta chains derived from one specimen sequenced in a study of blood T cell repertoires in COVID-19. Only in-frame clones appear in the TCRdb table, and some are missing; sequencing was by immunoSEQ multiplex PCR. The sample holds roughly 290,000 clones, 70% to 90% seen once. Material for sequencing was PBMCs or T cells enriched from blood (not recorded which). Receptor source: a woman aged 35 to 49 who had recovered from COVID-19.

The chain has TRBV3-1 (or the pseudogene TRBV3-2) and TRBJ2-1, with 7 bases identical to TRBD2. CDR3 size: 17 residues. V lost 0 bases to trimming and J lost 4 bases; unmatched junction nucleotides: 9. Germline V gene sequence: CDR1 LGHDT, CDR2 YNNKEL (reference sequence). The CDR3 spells CASSQEVSSGWYNEQFF. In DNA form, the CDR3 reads TGTGCCAGCAGCCAAGAGGTGTCTAGCGGATGGTACAATGAGCAGTTCTTC.

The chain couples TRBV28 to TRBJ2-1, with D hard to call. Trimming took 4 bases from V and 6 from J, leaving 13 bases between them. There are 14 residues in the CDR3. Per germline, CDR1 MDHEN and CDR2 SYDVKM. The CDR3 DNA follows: TGTGCCAGCAGTTCCCCGAAGCCCCTCAATGAGCAGTTCTTC. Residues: CASSSPKPLNEQFF. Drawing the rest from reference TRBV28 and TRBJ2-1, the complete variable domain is DVKVTQSSRYLVKRTGEKVFLECVQDMDHENMFWYRQDPGLGLRLIYFSYDVKMKEKGDIPEGYSVSREKKERFSLILESASTNQTSMYLCASSSPKPLNEQFFGPGTRLTVL.

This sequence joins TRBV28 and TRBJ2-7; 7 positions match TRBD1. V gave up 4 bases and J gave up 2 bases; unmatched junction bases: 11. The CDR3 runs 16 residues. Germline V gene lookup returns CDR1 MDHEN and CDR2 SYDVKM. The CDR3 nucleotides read TGTGCCAGCAGTTGGGGTGCAGGGGGAGCCCCCTACGAGCAGTACTTC. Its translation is CASSWGAGGAPYEQYF.

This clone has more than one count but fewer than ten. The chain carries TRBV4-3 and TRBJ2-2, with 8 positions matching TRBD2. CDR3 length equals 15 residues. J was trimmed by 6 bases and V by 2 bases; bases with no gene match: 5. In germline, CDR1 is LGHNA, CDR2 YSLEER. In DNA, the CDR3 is TGCGCCAGCAGCCAACCGGGAGGGGGGCCCGGGGAGCTGTTTTTT. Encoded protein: CASSQPGGGPGELFF.

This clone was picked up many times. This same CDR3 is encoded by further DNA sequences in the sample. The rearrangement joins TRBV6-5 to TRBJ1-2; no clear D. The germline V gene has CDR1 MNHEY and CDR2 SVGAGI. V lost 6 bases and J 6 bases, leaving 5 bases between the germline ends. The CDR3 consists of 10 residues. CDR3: CASREDGYTF. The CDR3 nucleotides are TGTGCCAGCAGAGAGGATGGCTACACCTTC.

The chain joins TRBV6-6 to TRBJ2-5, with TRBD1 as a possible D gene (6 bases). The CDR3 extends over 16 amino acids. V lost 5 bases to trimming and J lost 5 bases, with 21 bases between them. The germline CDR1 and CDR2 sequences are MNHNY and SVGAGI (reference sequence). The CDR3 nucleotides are TGTGCCAGCAGTGCGGAAGGGGACATAACGTGGGAGACCCAGTACTTC. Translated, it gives CASSAEGDITWETQYF.

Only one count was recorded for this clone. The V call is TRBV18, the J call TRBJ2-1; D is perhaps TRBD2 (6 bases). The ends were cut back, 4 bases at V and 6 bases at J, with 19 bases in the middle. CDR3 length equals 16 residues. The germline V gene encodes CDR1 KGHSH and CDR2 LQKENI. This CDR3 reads CASSLTGLRGINEQFF. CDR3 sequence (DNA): TGTGCCAGCTCACTTACAGGTCTCCGGGGGATCAATGAGCAGTTCTTC.

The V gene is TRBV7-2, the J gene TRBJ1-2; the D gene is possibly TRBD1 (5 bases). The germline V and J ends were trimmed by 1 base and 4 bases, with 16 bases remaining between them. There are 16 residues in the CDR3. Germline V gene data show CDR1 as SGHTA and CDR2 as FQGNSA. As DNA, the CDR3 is TGTGCCAGCAGCTTAGTTAGTGGGGCAGCGGGCTATGGCTACACCTTC. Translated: CASSLVSGAAGYGYTF.

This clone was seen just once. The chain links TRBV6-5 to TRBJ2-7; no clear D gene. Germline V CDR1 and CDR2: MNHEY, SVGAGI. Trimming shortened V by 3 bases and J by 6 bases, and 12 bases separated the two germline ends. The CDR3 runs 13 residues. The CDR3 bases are TGTGCCAGCAGTTATGAGGCCCCTAGCGAGCAGTACTTC. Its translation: CASSYEAPSEQYF.

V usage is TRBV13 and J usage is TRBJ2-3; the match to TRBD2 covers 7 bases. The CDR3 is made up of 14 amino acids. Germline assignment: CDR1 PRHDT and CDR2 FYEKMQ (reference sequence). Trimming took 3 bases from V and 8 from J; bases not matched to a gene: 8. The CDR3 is CASSLREKGGTQYF. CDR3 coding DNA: TGTGCCAGCAGCTTGCGGGAGAAAGGCGGTACGCAGTATTTT.

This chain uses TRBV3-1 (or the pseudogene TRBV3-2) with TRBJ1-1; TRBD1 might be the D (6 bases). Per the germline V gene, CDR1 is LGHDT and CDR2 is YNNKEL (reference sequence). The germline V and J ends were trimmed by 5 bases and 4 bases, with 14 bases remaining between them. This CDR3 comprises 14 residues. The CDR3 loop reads CASSFNHRVTEAFF. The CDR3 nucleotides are TGTGCCAGCAGCTTCAATCACAGGGTCACTGAAGCTTTCTTT.

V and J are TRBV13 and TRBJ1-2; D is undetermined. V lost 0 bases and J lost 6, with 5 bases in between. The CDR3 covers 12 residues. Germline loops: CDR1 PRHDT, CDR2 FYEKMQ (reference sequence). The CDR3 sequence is CASSLGQHGYTF. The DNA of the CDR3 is TGTGCCAGCAGCTTAGGACAGCATGGCTACACCTTC.

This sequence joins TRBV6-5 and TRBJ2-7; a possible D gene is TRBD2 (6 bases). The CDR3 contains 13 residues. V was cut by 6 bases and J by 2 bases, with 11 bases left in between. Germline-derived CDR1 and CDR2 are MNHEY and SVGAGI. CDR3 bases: TGTGCCAGCAGCCTGACTAGTACCTACGAGCAGTACTTC. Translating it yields CASSLTSTYEQYF.

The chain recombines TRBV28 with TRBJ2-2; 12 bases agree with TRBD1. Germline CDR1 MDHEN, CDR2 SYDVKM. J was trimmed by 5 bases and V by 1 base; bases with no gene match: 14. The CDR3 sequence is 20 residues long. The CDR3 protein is CASSLSAPGTGGERTGELFF. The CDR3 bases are TGTGCCAGCAGTTTATCGGCCCCCGGGACAGGGGGCGAGAGGACCGGGGAGCTGTTTTTT.

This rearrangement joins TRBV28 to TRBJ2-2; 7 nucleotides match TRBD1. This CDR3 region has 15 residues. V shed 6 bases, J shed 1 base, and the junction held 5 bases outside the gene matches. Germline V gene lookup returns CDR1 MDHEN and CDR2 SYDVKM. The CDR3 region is CASSGGQVNTGELFF. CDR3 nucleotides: TGTGCCAGCAGCGGTGGACAGGTGAACACCGGGGAGCTGTTTTTT.